The rows below give T cell receptor beta chains drawn from one sample of a study of vaccination effects on CD4 cells after COVID-19. The repertoire was sequenced with immunoSEQ multiplex PCR; TCRdb's copy has only in-frame clones and lacks some. Of about 69,000 clones in the sample, around 70% were seen once. These receptors have no identified antigens. The sample in question was CD4+ T cells from PBMCs cultured with HCoV-229E spike peptides, obtained after COVID-19 vaccination. All receptors derive from a human donor who received a COVID-19 vaccine. Both conserved end residues are part of each CDR3. The order of the fields is J gene, D gene, V gene, clone size, CDR3 protein, CDR3 DNA. A D gene is named only where the DNA matches it firmly. Size is stated for part of the rows, as once, few or many counts, or as a class when the clone is expanded.

TRBJ2-1 - TRBV19 - CASSIGGNEQFF TGTGCCAGTAGTATCGGGGGCAATGAGCAGTTCTTC
TRBJ1-3 - TRBV3-1/TRBV3-2 - CASSLSDTIYF TGTGCCAGCAGCCTATCCGACACCATATATTTT
TRBJ2-1 - TRBV21-1 - CASTRGNEQFF TGTGCCAGCACCAGGGGCAATGAGCAGTTCTTC
TRBJ1-2 - TRBV19 - CASSIVPDTIYGYTF TGTGCCAGTAGTATTGTCCCCGATACGATCTATGGCTACACCTTC
TRBJ2-1 - TRBV29-1 few CSVVRGTGHNEQFF TGCAGCGTTGTACGGGGGACCGGACACAATGAGCAGTTCTTC
TRBJ1-5 - TRBV2 - CASSESSNQPQHF TGTGCCAGCAGTGAAAGTTCCAATCAGCCCCAGCATTTT
TRBJ2-3 - TRBV2 - CASSDPRVEKDYKEDTQYF TGTGCCAGCAGTGACCCCAGGGTCGAGAAAGACTATAAGGAAGATACGCAGTATTTT
TRBJ1-2 - TRBV2 few CASSESQGYGYTF TGTGCCAGCAGTGAATCCCAGGGATATGGCTACACCTTC
TRBJ2-5 - TRBV28 - CASSLTGGGQETQYF TGTGCCAGCAGTTTAACAGGGGGGGGGCAAGAGACCCAGTACTTC
TRBJ1-2 TRBD1 TRBV18 - CATQTGVDYGYTF TGTGCCACCCAGACAGGGGTTGACTATGGCTACACCTTC
TRBJ1-3 - TRBV9 - CASSPGTNSGNTIYF TGTGCCAGCAGCCCAGGGACAAACTCTGGAAACACCATATATTTT
TRBJ2-2 - TRBV5-1 - CASRPGLGTGELFF TGCGCCAGCAGACCAGGGCTGGGAACCGGGGAGCTGTTTTTT
TRBJ2-1 - TRBV2 - CASHWLEIYNEQFF TGTGCCAGCCACTGGCTAGAAATCTACAATGAGCAGTTCTTC
TRBJ2-1 - TRBV4-3 - CASSLKGGFDEQFF TGCGCCAGCAGCCTCAAGGGGGGCTTTGATGAGCAGTTCTTC
TRBJ2-3 - TRBV24-1 - CATSGTFPDTQYF TGTGCCACCAGTGGGACTTTTCCGGATACGCAGTATTTT
TRBJ2-1 TRBD1 TRBV18 - CASSRGQDYNEQFF TGTGCCAGCTCACGAGGACAGGACTACAATGAGCAGTTCTTC
TRBJ1-4 - TRBV9 - CASSVAADGTPTNEKLFF TGTGCCAGCAGCGTTGCGGCCGATGGGACCCCCACTAATGAAAAACTGTTTTTT
TRBJ1-2 - TRBV28 - CASGVNYGYTF TGTGCCAGCGGGGTAAACTATGGCTACACCTTC
TRBJ1-3 - TRBV7-2 - CASSSSSDLPGNTIYF TGTGCCAGCAGCTCCTCGTCAGATCTGCCTGGAAACACCATATATTTT
TRBJ2-3 TRBD2 TRBV7-2 - CASSLGLAGGPDTQYF TGTGCCAGCAGCTTAGGGCTAGCGGGGGGCCCAGATACGCAGTATTTT
TRBJ1-5 TRBD1 TRBV27 - CASRATGGQPQHF TGTGCCAGCAGAGCGACAGGGGGGCAGCCCCAGCATTTT
TRBJ2-5 - TRBV24-1 - CATSAPGETQYF TGTGCCACCAGTGCCCCGGGGGAGACCCAGTACTTC
TRBJ1-2 - TRBV5-8 - CASSLEVSYGYTF TGTGCCAGCAGCTTGGAAGTAAGCTATGGCTACACCTTC
TRBJ2-3 - TRBV6-5 - CASTTLPRGADTQYF TGTGCCAGCACCACCCTCCCCAGGGGGGCAGATACGCAGTATTTT
TRBJ1-1 - TRBV6-4 - CASSASMNTEAFF TGTGCCAGCAGTGCCAGCATGAACACTGAAGCTTTCTTT
TRBJ1-5 - TRBV7-2 - CASSSDTPRGNQPQHF TGTGCCAGCAGCTCGGACACCCCGAGGGGCAATCAGCCCCAGCATTTT
TRBJ1-1 - TRBV29-1 once CSVVASRTEAFF TGCAGCGTTGTAGCGAGTCGGACTGAAGCTTTCTTT
TRBJ1-2 - TRBV19 - CASSEGPYYGYTF TGTGCCAGTAGCGAGGGGCCTTACTATGGCTACACCTTC
TRBJ2-5 TRBD2 TRBV28 few CASSFSGGQVTQYF TGTGCCAGCAGTTTTAGCGGGGGCCAGGTGACCCAGTACTTC